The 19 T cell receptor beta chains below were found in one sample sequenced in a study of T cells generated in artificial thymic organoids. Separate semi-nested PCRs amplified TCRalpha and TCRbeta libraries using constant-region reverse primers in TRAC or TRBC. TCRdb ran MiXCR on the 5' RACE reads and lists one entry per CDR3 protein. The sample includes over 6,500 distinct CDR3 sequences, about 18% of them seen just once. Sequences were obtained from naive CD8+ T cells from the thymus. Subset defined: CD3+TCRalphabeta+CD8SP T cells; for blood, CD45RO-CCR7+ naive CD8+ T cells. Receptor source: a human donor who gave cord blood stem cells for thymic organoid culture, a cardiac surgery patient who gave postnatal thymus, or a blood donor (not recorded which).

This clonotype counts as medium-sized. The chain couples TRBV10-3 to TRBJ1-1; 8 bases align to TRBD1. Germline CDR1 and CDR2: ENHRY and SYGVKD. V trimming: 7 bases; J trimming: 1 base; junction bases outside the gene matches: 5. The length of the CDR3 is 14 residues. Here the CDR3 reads CAITQGAWNTEAFF. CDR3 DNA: TGTGCCATCACCCAGGGGGCTTGGAACACTGAAGCTTTCTTT.

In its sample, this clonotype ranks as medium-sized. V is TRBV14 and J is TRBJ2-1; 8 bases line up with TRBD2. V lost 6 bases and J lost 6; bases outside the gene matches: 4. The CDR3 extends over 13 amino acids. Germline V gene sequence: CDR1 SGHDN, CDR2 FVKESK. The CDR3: CASSVAGINEQFF. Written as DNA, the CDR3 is TGTGCCAGCAGTGTAGCGGGAATCAATGAGCAGTTCTTC.

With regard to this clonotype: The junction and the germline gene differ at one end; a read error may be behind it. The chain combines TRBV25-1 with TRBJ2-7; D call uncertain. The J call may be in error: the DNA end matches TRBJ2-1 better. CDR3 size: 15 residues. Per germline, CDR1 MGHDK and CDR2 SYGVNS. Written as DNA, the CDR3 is TGCGCCAGCAGCCCCCTCGGGCTTTTTAGGGATGAGCAGTTCTTC. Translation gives CASSPLGLFRDEQFF.

The CDR3 region is CATSDFDSLEQFF. The CDR3, as DNA: TGTGCCACCAGTGATTTCGACAGCCTGGAGCAGTTCTTC. This chain uses TRBV24-1 with TRBJ2-1, with D possibly matching TRBD1 (5 bases). There are 13 residues in the CDR3. Germline CDR1 KGHDR, CDR2 SFDVKD. The germline V and J ends were trimmed by 1 base and 10 bases, with 10 bases remaining between them.

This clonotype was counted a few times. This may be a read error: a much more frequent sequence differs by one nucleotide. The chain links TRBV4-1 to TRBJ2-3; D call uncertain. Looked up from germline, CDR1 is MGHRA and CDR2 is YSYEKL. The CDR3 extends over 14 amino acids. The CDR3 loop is CASRGEMGTDMQYF. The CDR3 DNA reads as TGCGCCAGCAGGGGTGAGATGGGCACAGATATGCAGTATTTT.

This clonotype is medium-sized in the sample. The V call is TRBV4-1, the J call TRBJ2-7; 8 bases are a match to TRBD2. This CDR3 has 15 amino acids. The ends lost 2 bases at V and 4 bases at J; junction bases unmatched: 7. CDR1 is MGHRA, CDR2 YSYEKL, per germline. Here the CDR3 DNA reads TGCGCCAGCAGCCAATCCGGCGGGAGGTCGTACGAGCAGTACTTC. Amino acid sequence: CASSQSGGRSYEQYF.

CDR3 nucleotide sequence: TGTGCCAGCAGTCCTCAGGGGTTGGCAGATACGCAGTATTTT. Translating it yields CASSPQGLADTQYF. The chain uses TRBV27 and TRBJ2-3, with D maybe TRBD1 (6 bases). Germline CDR1 and CDR2: MNHEY and SMNVEV (reference sequence). The CDR3 has 14 residues. Trimming stripped 5 bases from V and 4 bases from J, with 13 bases between.

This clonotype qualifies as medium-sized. The CDR3 is CASSLRGKYEQYF. For the CDR3, the DNA is TGTGCCAGCAGTTTAAGGGGCAAATACGAGCAGTACTTC. The J gene is TRBJ2-7, the V gene TRBV28; tentative D call: TRBD1 (5 bases). Trimming left V 2 bases short and J 4 bases short, with 9 bases between. The CDR3 is 13 residues long. The germline CDR1 and CDR2 sequences are MDHEN and SYDVKM.

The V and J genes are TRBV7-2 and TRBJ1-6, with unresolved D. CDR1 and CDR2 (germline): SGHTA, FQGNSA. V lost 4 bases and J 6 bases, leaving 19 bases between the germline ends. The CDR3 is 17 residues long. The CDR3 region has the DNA TGTGCCAGCAGCTCTGAGGCGCAAATGACCTTTAATTCACCCCTCCACTTT. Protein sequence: CASSSEAQMTFNSPLHF.

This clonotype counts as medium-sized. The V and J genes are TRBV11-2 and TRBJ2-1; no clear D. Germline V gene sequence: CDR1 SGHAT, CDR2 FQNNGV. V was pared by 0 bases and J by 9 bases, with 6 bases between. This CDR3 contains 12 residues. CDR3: CASSLDHIEQFF. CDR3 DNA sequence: TGTGCCAGCAGCTTAGATCATATTGAGCAGTTCTTC.

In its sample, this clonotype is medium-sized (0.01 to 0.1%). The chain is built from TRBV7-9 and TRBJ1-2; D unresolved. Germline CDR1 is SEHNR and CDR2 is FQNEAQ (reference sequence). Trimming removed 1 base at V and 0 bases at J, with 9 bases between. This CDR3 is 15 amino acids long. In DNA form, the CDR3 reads TGTGCCAGCAGCTTAGTTCTGGACCCTAACTATGGCTACACCTTC. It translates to CASSLVLDPNYGYTF.

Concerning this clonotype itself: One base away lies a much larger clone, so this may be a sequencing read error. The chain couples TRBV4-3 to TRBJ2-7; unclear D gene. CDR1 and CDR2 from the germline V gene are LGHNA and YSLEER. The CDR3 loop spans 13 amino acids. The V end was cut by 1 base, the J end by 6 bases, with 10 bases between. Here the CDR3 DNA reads TGCGCCAGCAGCCAAGGCGCGGTGTGCGAGCAGTACTTC. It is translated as CASSQGAVCEQYF.

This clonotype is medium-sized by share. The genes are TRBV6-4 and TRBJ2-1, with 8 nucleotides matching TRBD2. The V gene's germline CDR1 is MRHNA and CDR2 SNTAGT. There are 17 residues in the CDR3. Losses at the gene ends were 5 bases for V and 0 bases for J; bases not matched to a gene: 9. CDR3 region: CASSSGSGKSSYNEQFF. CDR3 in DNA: TGTGCCAGCAGTTCCGGTAGCGGGAAGAGCTCCTACAATGAGCAGTTCTTC.

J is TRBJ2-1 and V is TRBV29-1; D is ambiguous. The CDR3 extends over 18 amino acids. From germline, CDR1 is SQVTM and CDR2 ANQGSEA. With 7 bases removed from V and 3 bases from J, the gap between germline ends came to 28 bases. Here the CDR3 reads CSAEGPPANGPFYNEQFF. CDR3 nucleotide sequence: TGCAGCGCCGAAGGGCCCCCCGCTAATGGGCCCTTCTACAATGAGCAGTTCTTC.

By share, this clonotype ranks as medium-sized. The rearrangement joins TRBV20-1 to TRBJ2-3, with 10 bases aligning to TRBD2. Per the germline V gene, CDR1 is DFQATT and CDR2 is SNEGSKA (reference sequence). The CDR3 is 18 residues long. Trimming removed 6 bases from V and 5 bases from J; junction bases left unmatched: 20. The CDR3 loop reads CSADAQGKLAGFGDTQYF. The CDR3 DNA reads TGCAGTGCCGACGCCCAAGGGAAACTAGCGGGATTCGGAGATACGCAGTATTTT.

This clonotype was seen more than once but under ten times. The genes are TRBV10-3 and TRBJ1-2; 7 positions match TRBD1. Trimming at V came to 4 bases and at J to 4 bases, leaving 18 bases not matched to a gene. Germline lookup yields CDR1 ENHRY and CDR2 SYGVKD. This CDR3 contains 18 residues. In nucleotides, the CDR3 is TGTGCCATCAGTGGAGTCGACCACTTTCCGGGACAGTTCTATGGCTACACCTTC. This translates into CAISGVDHFPGQFYGYTF.

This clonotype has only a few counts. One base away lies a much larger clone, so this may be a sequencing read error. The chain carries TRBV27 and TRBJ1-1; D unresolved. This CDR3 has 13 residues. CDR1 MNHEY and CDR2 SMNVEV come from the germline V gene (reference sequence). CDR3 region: CASTVAGNTGAFF. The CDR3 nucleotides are TGTGCCAGCACGGTTGCTGGGAACACTGGAGCTTTCTTT.

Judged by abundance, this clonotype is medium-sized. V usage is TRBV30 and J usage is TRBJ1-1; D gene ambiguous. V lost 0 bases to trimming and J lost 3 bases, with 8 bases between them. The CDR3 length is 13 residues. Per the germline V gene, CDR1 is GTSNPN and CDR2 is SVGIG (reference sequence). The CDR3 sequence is CAWSVPGYTEAFF. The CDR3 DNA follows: TGTGCCTGGAGTGTACCAGGCTACACTGAAGCTTTCTTT.

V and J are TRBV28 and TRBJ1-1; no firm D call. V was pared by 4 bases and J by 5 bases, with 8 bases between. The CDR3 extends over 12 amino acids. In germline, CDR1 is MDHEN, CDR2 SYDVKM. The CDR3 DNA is TGTGCCAGCAGTTGGGGAACAACTGAAGCTTTCTTT. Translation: CASSWGTTEAFF.